This T cell receptor (beta chain) was recorded in a study of tumor-infiltrating lymphocytes in primary liver carcinoma. Broader study findings: Tumor-adjacent and tumor-blood pairs displayed less overlap than did pairs of tumor regions. Tumors significantly exceeded blood in top-250-clone fraction (p = 0.039).

Looked up from germline, CDR1 is DFQATT and CDR2 is SNEGSKA (reference sequence). With 6 bases clipped from V and 4 bases from J, the junction kept 5 bases outside the gene matches. The CDR3 consists of 13 residues. Of note for this clonotype: Antigen: not known.

The template, about 550 ng total RNA, yielded TCR beta cDNA made with a constant-region primer. Employing slightly modified ARM-PCR, three nested multiplex PCR rounds were run, and these gave rise to the TCR beta libraries. The first two PCR rounds used TRBV1-TRBV30 forward primers with a C-beta reverse primer, around 10 cycles each. TCRdb reprocessed the multiplex PCR reads with MiXCR, giving one entry per CDR3 protein. The sample has approximately 330,000 distinct CDR3 sequences, approximately 64% seen once; the top ten hold under 8.5%. Germline DNA was also extracted, and blood RNA was taken from unsorted whole blood. Every patient had chronic HBV infection and was treatment-naive. Roughly 4.4 milliliters of peripheral blood were gathered ahead of the operation.

Source material: peripheral blood. The chain is built from TRBV20-1 and TRBJ2-3; 9 nucleotides line up with TRBD2. The TCR was taken from a man aged 35-49 years with primary liver carcinoma and hepatitis B virus infection. The CDR3 bases are TGCAGTGCCCGGACTAGCGTCCCAGATACGCAGTATTTT. Protein sequence: CSARTSVPDTQYF.